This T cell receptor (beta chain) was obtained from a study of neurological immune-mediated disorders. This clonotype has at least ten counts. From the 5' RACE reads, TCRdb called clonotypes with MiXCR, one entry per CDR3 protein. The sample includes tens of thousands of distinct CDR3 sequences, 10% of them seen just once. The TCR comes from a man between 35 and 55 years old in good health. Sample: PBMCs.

This CDR3 reads CASSRGGGNQPQHF. The CDR3 nucleotides are TGTGCCAGCAGCAGAGGAGGGGGCAATCAGCCCCAGCATTTT. The rearrangement uses TRBV2 and TRBJ1-5; possibly TRBD1 for D (5 bases). CDR1 is SNHLY, CDR2 FYNNEI, per germline. This CDR3 spans 14 amino acids. V was cut by 6 bases and J by 2 bases, with 11 bases left in between.